These T cell receptor beta chains were read from a single sample in a study of shared clonotypes between healthy human individuals. Clones were read by immunoSEQ multiplex PCR, and TCRdb kept only the in-frame ones, dropping some. The table records 2 million to 2.5 million clones, approximately 94% of them present only once. Sample: naive CD4+ T cells sorted from blood. All receptors come from a man aged 18 to 30 in good health. Both conserved end residues are part of each CDR3. A D gene is named only where the DNA matches it firmly. Clone size is given for some rows only: seen once, a few or many times, or a class if the clone is expanded.

j_call d_call clone_size v_call cdr3_nt cdr3_aa
TRBJ2-7 TRBD2 once TRBV15 TGTGCCACCAGCAGAGATCTCCAAGCGGGGACCTACGAGCAGTACTTC CATSRDLQAGTYEQYF
TRBJ2-1 TRBD2 - TRBV7-2 TGTGCCAGCAGCTTAGGAGCGGGAAGTCCCAATGAGCAGTTCTTC CASSLGAGSPNEQFF
TRBJ2-5 - - TRBV10-3 TGTGCCATCAGTGAGTCGAGAGTGGGTTCCGGTGAGACCCAGTACTTC CAISESRVGSGETQYF
TRBJ2-5 TRBD2 once TRBV18 TGTGCCAGCTCGTGGACTAGCGGGGAAGAGACCCAGTACTTC CASSWTSGEETQYF
TRBJ2-7 TRBD1 - TRBV18 TGTGCCAGCTCACTAGGGAGGACAGGGGACTACGAGCAGTACTTC CASSLGRTGDYEQYF
TRBJ2-1 - - TRBV12-5 TGTGCTAGTGGTTTGTCCGAGGTGGCCCTCTCCTACAATGAGCAGTTCTTC CASGLSEVALSYNEQFF
TRBJ2-7 - - TRBV28 TGTGCCAGCAGAAGGTCTGGGTCCTACGAGCAGTACTTC CASRRSGSYEQYF
TRBJ2-7 TRBD2 - TRBV27 TGTGCCAGCAGCCAGATGGGGGGGTCCTACGAGCAGTACTTC CASSQMGGSYEQYF
TRBJ2-7 TRBD2 - TRBV11-2 TGTGCCGTCCGGGGGGGCGCCCCCTCCTACGAGCAGTACTTC CAVRGGAPSYEQYF
TRBJ2-2 - - TRBV11-1 TGTGCCAGCCGCCGGGACTGGAACACCGGGGAGCTGTTTTTT CASRRDWNTGELFF
TRBJ1-5 - - TRBV28 TGTGCCAGCAGTCCCACAGTTTTCAATCAGCCCCAGCATTTT CASSPTVFNQPQHF
TRBJ2-2 - - TRBV7-2 TGTGCCAGCAGCAAGTTGGGACGCACCGGGGAGCTGTTTTTT CASSKLGRTGELFF
TRBJ1-2 TRBD1 - TRBV18 TGTGCCAGCTCACCAGGGACAGATTCTAACTATGGCTACACCTTC CASSPGTDSNYGYTF
TRBJ2-3 - - TRBV7-2 TGTGCCAGCGGCTTGTACACAGATACGCAGTATTTT CASGLYTDTQYF
TRBJ2-3 - - TRBV7-8 TGTGCCAGCAGTTTCGTGGACAGAGTCGCCCCAGATACGCAGTATTTT CASSFVDRVAPDTQYF
TRBJ2-1 - - TRBV6-5 TGTGCCAGCAGCAGGGCTGCCAGCTCCTACAATGAGCAGTTCTTC CASSRAASSYNEQFF
TRBJ1-1 - - TRBV5-1 TGCGCCAGCAGCTTCGCGGAAGGCACTGAAGCTTTCTTT CASSFAEGTEAFF
TRBJ1-5 TRBD1 - TRBV7-2 TGTGCCAGCAGCTTACAGGGGGCACTTAATCAGCCCCAGCATTTT CASSLQGALNQPQHF
TRBJ2-7 - - TRBV5-1 TGCGCCAGCAGCTTGCCCCAAACGGGGGAGCAGTACTTC CASSLPQTGEQYF
TRBJ2-2 - - TRBV6-6 TGTGCCAGCAGCCGAGGACAGACGAACACCGGGGAGCTGTTTTTT CASSRGQTNTGELFF
TRBJ2-1 TRBD1 - TRBV9 TGTGCCAGCAGCCCGGACAGGGGCGCTTACAATGAGCAGTTCTTC CASSPDRGAYNEQFF
TRBJ1-2 - - TRBV6-6 TGTGCCAGCAGTTACTCTCAGGGGTTCAGTGGCTACACCTTC CASSYSQGFSGYTF
TRBJ2-3 TRBD2 - TRBV5-1 TGCGCCAGCAGCCAAGGGACTAGCGGGCGCTCAGATACGCAGTATTTT CASSQGTSGRSDTQYF
TRBJ2-5 - - TRBV27 TGTGCCAGCACCCAAACAGGGACCCAAGAGACCCAGTACTTC CASTQTGTQETQYF
TRBJ1-3 - once TRBV12-5 TGTGCTAGTGGTCCACCCCTCGGGGGGGCAGCTGGAAACACCATATATTTT CASGPPLGGAAGNTIYF
TRBJ2-1 - once TRBV4-3 TGCGCCAGCAGCCAAGGTTTTTCAGCGTTTGGGTCCTACAATGAGCAGTTCTTC CASSQGFSAFGSYNEQFF
TRBJ2-7 TRBD1 - TRBV6-6 TGTGCCAGCAGTTACCAGGGGGTACCCTACGAGCAGTACTTC CASSYQGVPYEQYF
TRBJ1-2 - - TRBV5-3 TGTGCCAGAAGCTTACGTAAGGGCCAGCCCTATGGCTACACCTTC CARSLRKGQPYGYTF
TRBJ2-7 - - TRBV10-3 TGTGCCATCAGTGAGTCCGGGTACGAGCAGTACTTC CAISESGYEQYF
TRBJ1-1 - - TRBV7-9 TGTGCCAGCAGCTTTTACGGATTAAACACTGAAGCTTTCTTT CASSFYGLNTEAFF
TRBJ1-1 - - TRBV7-9 TGTGCCAGCAGTCTAGGGGATCCGACTGAAGCTTTCTTT CASSLGDPTEAFF
TRBJ2-7 - - TRBV9 TGTGCCAGCAGCCCCCGCACAGAGTCCTACGAGCAGTACTTC CASSPRTESYEQYF
TRBJ2-5 - - TRBV5-4 TGTGCCAGCAGGATCAGGGGAGAAGGGGAGACCCAGTACTTC CASRIRGEGETQYF
TRBJ2-5 - - TRBV10-3 TGTGCCATCAGGGGCAGGGCGCAAGAGACCCAGTACTTC CAIRGRAQETQYF
TRBJ1-1 - - TRBV18 TGTGCCAGCTCACCAACAGGGCCGGGCACTGAAGCTTTCTTT CASSPTGPGTEAFF
TRBJ1-3 - - TRBV10-3 TGTGCCATCAGTGAGTCTAGGGACTCTGGAAACACCATATATTTT CAISESRDSGNTIYF
TRBJ1-2 - - TRBV18 TGTGCCAGCTCACCACCCGGGGCAACTTTGCTTAACTATGGCTACACCTTC CASSPPGATLLNYGYTF
TRBJ2-5 - - TRBV5-4 TGTGCCAGCAGCTTGGGCGGGGTCCTTGCAGAGACCCAGTACTTC CASSLGGVLAETQYF
TRBJ2-2 - - TRBV11-2 TGTGCCAGCAGTTTAGGACAGACCGGGGAGCTGTTTTTT CASSLGQTGELFF
TRBJ1-1 - - TRBV7-9 TGTGCCAGCAGCTTTACAGGCATGAACACTGAAGCTTTCTTT CASSFTGMNTEAFF
TRBJ2-3 TRBD2 - TRBV5-1 TGCGCCAGCAGTTCCGGGGGGATATCGGGAGATACGCAGTATTTT CASSSGGISGDTQYF
TRBJ2-2 - - TRBV30 TGTGCCTGGAGTGTACGACGGCCCGGCGGCACCGGGGAGCTGTTTTTT CAWSVRRPGGTGELFF
TRBJ1-5 - - TRBV10-3 TGTGCCACCCGAGTAGGCTTAAATCAGCCCCAGCATTTT CATRVGLNQPQHF
TRBJ1-1 - - TRBV5-6 TGTGCCAGCAGCTTGGACCAGGGGCACACTGAAGCTTTCTTT CASSLDQGHTEAFF